These T cell receptor beta chains were read from a single sample in a study of response to subunit inactivated influenza vaccine. TCRdb re-derived calls from the RT-PCR reads in MiXCR, one entry per CDR3 protein. The data show a few hundred thousand distinct CDR3 sequences, roughly 9.7% seen once. The specimen comprised PBMCs from blood, sampled 40 to 50 days after vaccination. All receptors come from a man between 50 and 59 years old who received an inactivated influenza vaccine. CDR3s include the opening cysteine and the closing phenylalanine or tryptophan. The D gene is left open where the match is weak. Not all rows give a size; the values are once, few, many and, for expanded clones, a class.

>TRBV5-6|NA|16|NA|TRBJ2-7
TGTGCCAGCAGCGAAAACTCGTGGACTCGAGAGAACGAGCAGTACTTC
CASSENSWTRENEQYF
>TRBV6-5|TRBD1|17|few|TRBJ2-7
TGTGCCAGCAGTTACTCTTTTGGACAGGGGGCTTCCTACGAGCAGTACTTC
CASSYSFGQGASYEQYF
>TRBV27|TRBD1|15|NA|TRBJ2-7
TGTGCCAGCAGTACTATGACAGGGGGCTTATACGAGCAGTACTTC
CASSTMTGGLYEQYF
>TRBV11-1|NA|19|many|TRBJ2-1
TGTGCCAGCAGGAGAAGGATCGCGGGAGTAGGGGGACCTTACAATGAGCAGTTCTTC
CASRRRIAGVGGPYNEQFF
>TRBV27|NA|13|NA|TRBJ1-4
TGTGCCAGCAGTTCGCCGGAGGGGGAAAAACTGTTTTTT
CASSSPEGEKLFF
>TRBV6-5|NA|14|NA|TRBJ2-3
TGTGCCAGCAGTCCCTCGGGACGAGGGGATACGCAGTATTTT
CASSPSGRGDTQYF
>TRBV20-1|NA|15|many|TRBJ1-5
TGCAGTGCTAGAGATTTTAGCCACAGCAATCAGCCCCAGCATTTT
CSARDFSHSNQPQHF
>TRBV7-9|NA|13|NA|TRBJ1-2
TGTGCCAGCAGCCCAGACCAGTGGGTTGGCTACACCTTC
CASSPDQWVGYTF
>TRBV7-9|NA|14|NA|TRBJ2-5
TGTGCCAGCAGCCCGCGTCGGGGGCGGGAGACCCAGTACTTC
CASSPRRGRETQYF
>TRBV7-9|NA|15|few|TRBJ2-1
TGTGCCAGCAATGAGGGAACCCACTCCTACAATGAGCAGTTCTTC
CASNEGTHSYNEQFF
>TRBV5-1|NA|13|many|TRBJ1-1
TGCGCCAGCAGCCCGCGGGGTCCCACTGAAGCTTTCTTT
CASSPRGPTEAFF
>TRBV5-1|NA|14|few|TRBJ2-3
TGCGCCAGCAGCTCCAAGACTCGATCAGATACGCAGTATTTT
CASSSKTRSDTQYF
>TRBV7-9|TRBD1|16|NA|TRBJ1-6
TGTGCCAGCAGCTTGGGACAGGGGACGTATAATTCACCCCTCCACTTT
CASSLGQGTYNSPLHF
>TRBV28|NA|13|NA|TRBJ2-7
TGTGCCAGCAGCACCAGTGCGGTGGGCGAGCAGTACTTC
CASSTSAVGEQYF
>TRBV20-1|NA|15|NA|TRBJ2-5
TGCAGTGCTGGGCGGGACTCCAGGTACCAAGAGACCCAGTACTTC
CSAGRDSRYQETQYF
>TRBV14|NA|15|NA|TRBJ1-1
TGTGCCAGCAGCCCGGGACCGCCGTCGTACACTGAAGCTTTCTTT
CASSPGPPSYTEAFF
>TRBV7-6|TRBD1|15|NA|TRBJ1-5
TGTGCCAGCAGCTTACAACAGGGGGCTGGACAGCCCCAGCATTTT
CASSLQQGAGQPQHF
>TRBV20-1|NA|15|few|TRBJ1-6
TGCAGTGCTAAGCCGCTGAGCTCCTATAATTCACCCCTCCACTTT
CSAKPLSSYNSPLHF
>TRBV7-2|NA|16|few|TRBJ2-4
TGTGCCAGCAGCAAAGGGGATACCCTAGCCAAAAACATTCAGTACTTC
CASSKGDTLAKNIQYF
>TRBV7-2|TRBD1|15|NA|TRBJ1-2
TGTGCCGGCTCCCGCCCGGGACAGGGGTTAAAGGGCTACACCTTC
CAGSRPGQGLKGYTF